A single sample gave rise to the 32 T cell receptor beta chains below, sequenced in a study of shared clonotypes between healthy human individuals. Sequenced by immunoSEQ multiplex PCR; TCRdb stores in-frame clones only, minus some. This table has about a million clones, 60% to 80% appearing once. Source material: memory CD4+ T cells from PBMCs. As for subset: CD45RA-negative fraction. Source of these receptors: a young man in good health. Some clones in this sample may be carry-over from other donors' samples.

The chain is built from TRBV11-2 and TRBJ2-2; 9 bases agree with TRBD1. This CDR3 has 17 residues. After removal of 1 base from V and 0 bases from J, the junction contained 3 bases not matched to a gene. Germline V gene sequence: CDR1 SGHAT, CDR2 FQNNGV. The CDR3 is CASSLGRQGANTGELFF. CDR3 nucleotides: TGTGCCAGCAGCTTAGGGCGACAGGGGGCGAACACCGGGGAGCTGTTTTTT.

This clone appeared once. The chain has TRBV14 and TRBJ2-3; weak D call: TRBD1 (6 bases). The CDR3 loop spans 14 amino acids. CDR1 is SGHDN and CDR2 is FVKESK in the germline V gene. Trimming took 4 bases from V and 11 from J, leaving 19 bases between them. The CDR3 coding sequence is TGTGCCAGCAGCCGGGGGTCCCTCGGGACAAAGCAGTATTTT. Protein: CASSRGSLGTKQYF.

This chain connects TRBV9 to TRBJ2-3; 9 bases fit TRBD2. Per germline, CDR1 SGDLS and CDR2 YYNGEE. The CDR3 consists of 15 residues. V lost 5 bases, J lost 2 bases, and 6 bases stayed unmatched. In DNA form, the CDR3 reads TGTGCCAGCAGGGTTAGCGGGAGAGACACAGATACGCAGTATTTT. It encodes CASRVSGRDTDTQYF.

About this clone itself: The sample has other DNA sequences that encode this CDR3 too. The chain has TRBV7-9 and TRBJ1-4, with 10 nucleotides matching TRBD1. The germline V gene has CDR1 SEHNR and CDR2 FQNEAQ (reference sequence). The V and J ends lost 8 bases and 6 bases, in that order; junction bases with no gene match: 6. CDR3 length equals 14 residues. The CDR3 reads CASSPGTGDEKLFF. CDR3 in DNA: TGTGCCAGCTCCCCCGGGACAGGGGATGAAAAACTGTTTTTT.

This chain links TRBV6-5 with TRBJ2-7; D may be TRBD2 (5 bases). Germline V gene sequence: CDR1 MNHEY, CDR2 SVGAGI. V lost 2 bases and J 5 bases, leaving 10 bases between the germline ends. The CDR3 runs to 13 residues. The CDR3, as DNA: TGTGCCAGCAGTTACCGCCGGACTGACGAGCAGTACTTC. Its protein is CASSYRRTDEQYF.

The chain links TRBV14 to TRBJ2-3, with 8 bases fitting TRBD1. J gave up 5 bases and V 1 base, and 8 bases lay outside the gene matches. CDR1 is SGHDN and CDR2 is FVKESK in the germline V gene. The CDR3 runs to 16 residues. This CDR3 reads CASSQGDRPFRDTQYF. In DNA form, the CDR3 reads TGTGCCAGCAGCCAAGGGGACAGGCCCTTCAGAGATACGCAGTATTTT.

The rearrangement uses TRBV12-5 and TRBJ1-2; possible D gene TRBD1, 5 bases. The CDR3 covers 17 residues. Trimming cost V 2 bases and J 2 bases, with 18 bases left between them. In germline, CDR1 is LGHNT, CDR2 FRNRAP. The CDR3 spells CASGLNFRRDDNYGYTF. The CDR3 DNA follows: TGTGCTAGTGGTTTGAATTTTCGCAGGGACGACAACTATGGCTACACCTTC. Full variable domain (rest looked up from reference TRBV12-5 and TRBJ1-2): DARVTQTPRHKVTEMGQEVTMRCQPILGHNTVFWYRQTMMQGLELLAYFRNRAPLDDSGMPKDRFSAEMPDATLATLKIQPSEPRDSAVYFCASGLNFRRDDNYGYTFGSGTRLTVV.

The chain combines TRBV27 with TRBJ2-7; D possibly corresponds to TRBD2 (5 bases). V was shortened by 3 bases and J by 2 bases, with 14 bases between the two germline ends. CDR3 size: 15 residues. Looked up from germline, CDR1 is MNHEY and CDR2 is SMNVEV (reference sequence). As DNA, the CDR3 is TGTGCCAGCAGTTTTTCCGGGAATGGGCCCTACGAGCAGTACTTC. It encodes CASSFSGNGPYEQYF.

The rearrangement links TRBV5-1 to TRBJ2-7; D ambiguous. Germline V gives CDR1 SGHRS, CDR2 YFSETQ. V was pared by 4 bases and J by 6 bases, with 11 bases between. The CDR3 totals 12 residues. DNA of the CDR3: TGCGCCAGCAGCCCTTCGACCAGCGAGCAGTACTTC. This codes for CASSPSTSEQYF.

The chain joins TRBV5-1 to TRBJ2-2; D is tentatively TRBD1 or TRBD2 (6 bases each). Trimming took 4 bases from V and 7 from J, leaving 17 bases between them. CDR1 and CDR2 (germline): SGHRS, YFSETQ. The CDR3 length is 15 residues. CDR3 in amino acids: CASSPDGGRGGELFF. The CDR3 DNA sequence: TGCGCCAGCAGCCCCGATGGGGGGCGCGGCGGGGAGCTGTTTTTT.

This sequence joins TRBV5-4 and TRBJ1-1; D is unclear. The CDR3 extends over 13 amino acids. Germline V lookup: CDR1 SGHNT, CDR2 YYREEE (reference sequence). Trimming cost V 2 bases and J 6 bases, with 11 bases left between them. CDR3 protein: CASSLPKAAEAFF. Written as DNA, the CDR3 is TGTGCCAGCAGCTTACCAAAAGCGGCTGAAGCTTTCTTT. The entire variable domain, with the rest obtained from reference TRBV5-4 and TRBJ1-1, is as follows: ETGVTQSPTHLIKTRGQQVTLRCSSQSGHNTVSWYQQALGQGPQFIFQYYREEENGRGNFPPRFSGLQFPNYSSELNVNALELDDSALYLCASSLPKAAEAFFGQGTRLTVV.

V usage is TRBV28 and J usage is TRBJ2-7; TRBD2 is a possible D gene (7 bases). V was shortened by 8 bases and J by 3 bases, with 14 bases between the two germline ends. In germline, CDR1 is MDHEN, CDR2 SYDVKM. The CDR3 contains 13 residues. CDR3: CASDGGRYYEQYF. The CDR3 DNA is TGTGCCAGCGACGGGGGGCGGTACTACGAGCAGTACTTC.

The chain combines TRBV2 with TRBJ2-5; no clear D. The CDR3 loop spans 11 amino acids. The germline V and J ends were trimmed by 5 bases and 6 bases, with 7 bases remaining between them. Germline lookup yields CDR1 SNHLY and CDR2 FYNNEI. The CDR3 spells CASSQTKTQYF. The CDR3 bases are TGTGCCAGCAGTCAGACGAAGACCCAGTACTTC.

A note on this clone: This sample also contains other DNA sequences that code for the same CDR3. The CDR3 DNA sequence: TGTGCGAGCTCGGGGGCTGCGCAAGAGACCCAGTACTTC. Translation gives CASSGAAQETQYF. The chain has TRBV9 and TRBJ2-5; D could derive from TRBD1 or TRBD2 (6 bases each). This CDR3 is 13 amino acids long. The germline gives CDR1 SGDLS, CDR2 YYNGEE.

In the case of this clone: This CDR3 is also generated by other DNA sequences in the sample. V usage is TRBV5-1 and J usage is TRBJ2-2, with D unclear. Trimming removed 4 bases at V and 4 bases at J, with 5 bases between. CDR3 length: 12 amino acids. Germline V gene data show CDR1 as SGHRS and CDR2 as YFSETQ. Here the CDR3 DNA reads TGCGCCAGCAGCCTATTCACCGGGGAGCTGTTTTTT. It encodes CASSLFTGELFF.

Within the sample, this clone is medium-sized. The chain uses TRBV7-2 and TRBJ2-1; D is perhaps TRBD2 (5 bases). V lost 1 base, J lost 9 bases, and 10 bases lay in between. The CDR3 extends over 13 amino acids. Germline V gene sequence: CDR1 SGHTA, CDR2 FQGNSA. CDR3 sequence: CASSLGQSGEQFF. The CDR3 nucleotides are TGTGCCAGCAGCTTAGGTCAAAGCGGTGAGCAGTTCTTC.

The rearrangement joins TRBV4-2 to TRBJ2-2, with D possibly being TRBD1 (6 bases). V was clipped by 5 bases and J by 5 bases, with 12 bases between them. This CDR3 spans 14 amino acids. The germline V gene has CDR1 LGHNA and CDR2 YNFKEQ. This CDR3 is CASSSRGSTGELFF. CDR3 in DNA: TGTGCCAGCAGCTCCAGGGGTTCAACCGGGGAGCTGTTTTTT.

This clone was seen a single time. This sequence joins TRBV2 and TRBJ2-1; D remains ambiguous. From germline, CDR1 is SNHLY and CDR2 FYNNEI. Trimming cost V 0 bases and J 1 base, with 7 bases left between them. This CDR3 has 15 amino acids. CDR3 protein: CASSEAPVSYNEQFF. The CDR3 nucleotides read TGTGCCAGCAGTGAAGCCCCAGTTTCCTACAATGAGCAGTTCTTC. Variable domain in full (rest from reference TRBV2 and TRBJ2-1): EPEVTQTPSHQVTQMGQEVILRCVPISNHLYFYWYRQILGQKVEFLVSFYNNEISEKSEIFDDQFSVERPDGSNFTLKIRSTKLEDSAMYFCASSEAPVSYNEQFFGPGTRLTVL.

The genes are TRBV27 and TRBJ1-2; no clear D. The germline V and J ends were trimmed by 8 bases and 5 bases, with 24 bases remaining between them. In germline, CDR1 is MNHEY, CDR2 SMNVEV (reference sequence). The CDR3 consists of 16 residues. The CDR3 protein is CASGEFGGSQRYGYTF. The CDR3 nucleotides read TGTGCCAGCGGGGAGTTTGGAGGGTCGCAGAGGTATGGCTACACCTTC.

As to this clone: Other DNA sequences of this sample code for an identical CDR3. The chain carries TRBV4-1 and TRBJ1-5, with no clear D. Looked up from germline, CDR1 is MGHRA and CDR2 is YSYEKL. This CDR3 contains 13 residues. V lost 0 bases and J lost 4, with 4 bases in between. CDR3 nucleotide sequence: TGCGCCAGCAGCCAAGACCCGAATCAGCCCCAGCATTTT. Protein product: CASSQDPNQPQHF.

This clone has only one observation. The CDR3: CAWSPTGGSDEQYF. In DNA form, the CDR3 reads TGTGCCTGGAGTCCCACAGGGGGTTCTGACGAGCAGTACTTC. This rearrangement joins TRBV30 to TRBJ2-7; 8 bases match TRBD1. The CDR3 covers 14 residues. The ends lost 2 bases at V and 5 bases at J; junction bases unmatched: 8. Looked up from germline, CDR1 is GTSNPN and CDR2 is SVGIG (reference sequence).

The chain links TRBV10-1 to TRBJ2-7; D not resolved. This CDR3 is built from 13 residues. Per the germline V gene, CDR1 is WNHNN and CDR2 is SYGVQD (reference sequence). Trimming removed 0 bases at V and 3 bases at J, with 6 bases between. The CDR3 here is CASSESMSYEQYF. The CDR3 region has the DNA TGCGCCAGCAGTGAGTCGATGAGCTACGAGCAGTACTTC.

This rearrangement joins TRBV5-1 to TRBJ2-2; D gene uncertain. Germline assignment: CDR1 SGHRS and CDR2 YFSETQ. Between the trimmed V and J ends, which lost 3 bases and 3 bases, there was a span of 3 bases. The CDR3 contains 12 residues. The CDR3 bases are TGCGCCAGCAGCTACGACACCGGGGAGCTGTTTTTT. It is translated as CASSYDTGELFF.

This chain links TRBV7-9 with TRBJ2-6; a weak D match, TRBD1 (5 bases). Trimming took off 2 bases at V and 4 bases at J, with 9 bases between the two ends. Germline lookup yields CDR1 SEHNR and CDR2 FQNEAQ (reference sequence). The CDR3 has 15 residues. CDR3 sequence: CASSLLGLGANVLTF. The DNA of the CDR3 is TGTGCCAGCAGCTTACTGGGGCTGGGGGCCAACGTCCTGACTTTC.

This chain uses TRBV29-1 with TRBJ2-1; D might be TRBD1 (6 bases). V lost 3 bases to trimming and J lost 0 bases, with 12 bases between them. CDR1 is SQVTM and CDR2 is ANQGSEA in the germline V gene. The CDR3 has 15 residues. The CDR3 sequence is CSVDGRGNSYNEQFF. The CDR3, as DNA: TGCAGCGTTGACGGTAGGGGGAACTCCTACAATGAGCAGTTCTTC.

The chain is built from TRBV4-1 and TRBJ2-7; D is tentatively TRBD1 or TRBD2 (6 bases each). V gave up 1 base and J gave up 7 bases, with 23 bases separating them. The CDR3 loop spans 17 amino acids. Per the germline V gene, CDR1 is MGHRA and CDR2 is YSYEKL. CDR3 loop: CASSQGDTGTFLLEQYF. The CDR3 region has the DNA TGCGCCAGCAGCCAAGGGGACACCGGGACTTTCCTTTTAGAGCAGTACTTC.

The CDR3 spells CASSISTNRGSYGYTF. The CDR3 DNA sequence: TGTGCCAGTAGTATTAGTACAAATCGAGGCAGCTATGGCTACACCTTC. The J gene is TRBJ1-2, the V gene TRBV19; unclear D gene. Germline CDR1 LNHDA, CDR2 SQIVND (reference sequence). The CDR3 has 16 amino acids. Deletions cut 3 bases from V and 4 bases from J, with 18 bases between.

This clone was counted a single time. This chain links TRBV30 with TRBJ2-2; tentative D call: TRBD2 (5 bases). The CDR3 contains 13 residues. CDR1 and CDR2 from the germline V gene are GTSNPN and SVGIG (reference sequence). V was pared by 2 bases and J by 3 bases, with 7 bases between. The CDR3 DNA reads TGTGCCTGGAGTTCGGGGTACACCGGGGAGCTGTTTTTT. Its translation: CAWSSGYTGELFF.

Here the CDR3 reads CASRVGDTSNQPQHF. CDR3 nucleotide sequence: TGTGCCAGCAGGGTTGGGGACACGAGCAATCAGCCCCAGCATTTT. This rearrangement joins TRBV2 to TRBJ1-5, with D maybe TRBD1 (6 bases). CDR1 is SNHLY and CDR2 is FYNNEI in the germline V gene. The CDR3 contains 15 residues. V was shortened by 6 bases and J by 1 base, with 13 bases between the two germline ends.

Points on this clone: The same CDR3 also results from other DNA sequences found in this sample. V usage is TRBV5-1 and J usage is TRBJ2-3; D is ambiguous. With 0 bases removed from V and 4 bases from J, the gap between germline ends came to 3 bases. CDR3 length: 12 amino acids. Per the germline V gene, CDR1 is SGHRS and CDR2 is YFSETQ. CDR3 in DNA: TGCGCCAGCAGCTTGGCGGCAGATACGCAGTATTTT. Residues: CASSLAADTQYF.

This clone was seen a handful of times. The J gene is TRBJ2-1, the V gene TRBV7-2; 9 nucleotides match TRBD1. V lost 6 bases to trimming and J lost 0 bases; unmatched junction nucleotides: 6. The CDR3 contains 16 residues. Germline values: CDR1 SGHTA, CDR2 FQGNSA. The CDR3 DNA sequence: TGTGCCAGCAGGTCCGGGACAGGGAGCTCCTACAATGAGCAGTTCTTC. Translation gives CASRSGTGSSYNEQFF. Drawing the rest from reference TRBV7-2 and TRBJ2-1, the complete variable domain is GAGVSQSPSNKVTEKGKDVELRCDPISGHTALYWYRQSLGQGLEFLIYFQGNSAPDKSGLPSDRFSAERTGGSVSTLTIQRTQQEDSAVYLCASRSGTGSSYNEQFFGPGTRLTVL.

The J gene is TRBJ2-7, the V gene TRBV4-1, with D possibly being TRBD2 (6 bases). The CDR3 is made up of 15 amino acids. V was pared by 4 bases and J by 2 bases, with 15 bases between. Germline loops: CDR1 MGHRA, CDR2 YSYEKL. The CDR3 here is CASSLNSGKTYEQYF. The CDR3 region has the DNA TGCGCCAGCAGCCTAAATAGCGGAAAGACCTACGAGCAGTACTTC.